A selection of T cell receptor beta chains follows, all from one sample in a study of blood T cell repertoires in COVID-19. Clones were sequenced by immunoSEQ multiplex PCR, and TCRdb holds only the in-frame ones, with some missing. The sample lists some 50,000 clones, around 87% seen once, with 5% in the top ten. The sample comprised peripheral blood. All receptors come from a middle-aged man with active COVID-19. Both conserved end residues are trimmed from each CDR3. The D gene is left open where the match is weak.

V gene | D gene | CDR3 protein
TRBV4-2 | . | ASSQDRGTGELF
TRBV10-2 | . | ASSLYFRDGTEAF
TRBV27 | . | ASSFQLANTGELF
TRBV6-6 | . | ASSSCRDGCEQF
TRBV10-3 | TRBD2 | AISDPREGPYEQY
TRBV5-1 | TRBD1 | ASSTGQTYNTDTQY
TRBV6-5 | TRBD1 | ASSTRTGGYTEAF
TRBV27 | TRBD1 | ASRSTGGTEAF
TRBV6-5 | . | ASSYSTATGNTEAF
TRBV18 | . | ASSPRRGDNSPLH
TRBV5-1 | TRBD1 | ASSLTYRGEQY
TRBV2 | TRBD2 | ASTGGGRASYEQY
TRBV2 | TRBD1 | ASRHRDRAYNEQF
TRBV19 | . | ASSIVSPGELF
TRBV7-9 | TRBD1 | ASTLDRVRNTEAF
TRBV4-1 | . | ASSQGPSDTDTQY
TRBV11-2 | TRBD2 | ASSLGGGSYNEQF
TRBV5-4 | TRBD1 | ASSSPGTGGFGEQY
TRBV7-8 | . | ASSADRTSDEQF
TRBV27 | TRBD1 | ASSFDRGQGDGYT
TRBV2 | . | ASSDRWREKLF
TRBV11-2 | . | ASSLTTETTYEQY
TRBV4-2 | TRBD1 | ASSPLPLQGVYGYT
TRBV27 | TRBD1 | ATLRGRMSGNTIY
TRBV6-4 | TRBD1 | ASSGTGDYNEQF
TRBV5-4 | . | ASSPSGLRDIQY
TRBV19 | TRBD2 | ASSIGLAASYEQY
TRBV6-5 | TRBD1 | ASRTGSIVAGELF
TRBV5-6 | . | ASSLTGTPATNEKLF
TRBV24-1 | TRBD2 | ATSGATSGRYTGELF
TRBV2 | . | ASTLGPAQGETQY
TRBV6-4 | . | ASSDGLGGLTSYGYT
TRBV6-1 | TRBD2 | ASSVDTSGIEYEQY
TRBV7-3 | TRBD1 | ASSPSGQGTGAEAF
TRBV4-2 | . | ASSQDPTGTNRDTQY
TRBV30 | TRBD2 | ACSGSSNTGELF
TRBV6-5 | TRBD1 | ASREDRAYGYT
TRBV6-2/TRBV6-3 | TRBD2 | ASSYLREAGTSGRAQETQY
TRBV3-1/TRBV3-2 | TRBD2 | ASSSRHLAATDTQY
TRBV10-3 | . | AISERGSGTGELF
TRBV24-1 | . | ATSDASYGFSNQPQH
TRBV5-1 | . | ASSQRTSNTEAF